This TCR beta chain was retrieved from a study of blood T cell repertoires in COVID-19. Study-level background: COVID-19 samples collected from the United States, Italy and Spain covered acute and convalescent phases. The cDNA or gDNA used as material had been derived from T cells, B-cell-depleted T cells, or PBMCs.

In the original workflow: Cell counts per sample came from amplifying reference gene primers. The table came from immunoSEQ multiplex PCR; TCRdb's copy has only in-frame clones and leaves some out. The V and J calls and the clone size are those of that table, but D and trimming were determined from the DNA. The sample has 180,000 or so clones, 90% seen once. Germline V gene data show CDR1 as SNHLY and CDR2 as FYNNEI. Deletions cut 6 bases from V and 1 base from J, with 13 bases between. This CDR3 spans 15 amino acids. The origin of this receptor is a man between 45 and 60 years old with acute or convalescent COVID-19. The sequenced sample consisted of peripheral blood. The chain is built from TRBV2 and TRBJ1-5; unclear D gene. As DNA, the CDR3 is TGTGCCAGCAGCTTGGAGGATAGGAGCAATCAGCCCCAGCATTTT. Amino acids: CASSLEDRSNQPQHF.